These T cell receptor beta chains were read from a single sample in a study of blood T cells in healthy people across ages. TCRdb ran MiXCR on the 5' RACE reads and lists one entry per CDR3 protein. This table has nearly 800,000 distinct CDR3 sequences, 45% to 70% appearing once. The specimen was blood. All receptors come from a man aged 40-49 years in good health. Each CDR3 is given without its conserved first and last residue.

j_call: TRBJ2-2; v_call: TRBV28; cdr3_aa: ASSKRRGPTGELF
j_call: TRBJ2-6; v_call: TRBV9; cdr3_aa: ASSVGTATSSGANVLT
j_call: TRBJ2-5; v_call: TRBV5-6; cdr3_aa: ASSKIGTNREETQY
j_call: TRBJ2-1; v_call: TRBV15; cdr3_aa: ATRDRGDNEQF
j_call: TRBJ2-3; v_call: TRBV5-1; cdr3_aa: ASSLDLAGSTDTQY
j_call: TRBJ1-5; v_call: TRBV7-9; cdr3_aa: ASSSIPPGRGIGQPRH
j_call: TRBJ2-7; v_call: TRBV20-1; cdr3_aa: SASRAERNQQY
j_call: TRBJ2-7; v_call: TRBV24-1; cdr3_aa: ATSDPLAGTLNEQY
j_call: TRBJ2-1; v_call: TRBV28; cdr3_aa: ASSLTSGRPDEQF
j_call: TRBJ2-1; v_call: TRBV29-1; cdr3_aa: SVPSQFSTGGTYNEQF
j_call: TRBJ1-6; v_call: TRBV5-1; cdr3_aa: ASSLGQFDSPLH
j_call: TRBJ2-3; v_call: TRBV6-4; cdr3_aa: AIYRGRTDTQY
j_call: TRBJ2-3; v_call: TRBV27; cdr3_aa: ASSTTGSGTQY
j_call: TRBJ2-7; v_call: TRBV20-1; cdr3_aa: SATRTGVYEQY
j_call: TRBJ2-1; v_call: TRBV29-1; cdr3_aa: SVGGRANEQF
j_call: TRBJ2-4; v_call: TRBV20-1; cdr3_aa: SARDRGVNLERY
j_call: TRBJ2-7; v_call: TRBV27; cdr3_aa: ANSLSTRPYIEQY
j_call: TRBJ2-5; v_call: TRBV20-1; cdr3_aa: SAQRGHSGEAQY